This T cell receptor beta chain was sequenced in a study of blood T cell repertoires in COVID-19. The data were produced by immunoSEQ multiplex PCR, yet TCRdb's version contains in-frame clones alone and is incomplete. The repertoire holds around 150,000 clones, with 88% as singletons. Looked up from germline, CDR1 is SQVTM and CDR2 is ANQGSEA. This CDR3 spans 14 amino acids. The ends lost 5 bases at V and 3 bases at J; junction bases unmatched: 4. This receptor was taken from a man in his fifties or sixties with active or convalescent COVID-19. Sequencing was performed on peripheral blood. The chain combines TRBV29-1 with TRBJ2-2; the match to TRBD1 covers 9 bases. The CDR3 sequence: CSVTRTGDTGELFF. The CDR3 DNA follows: TGCAGCGTTACCCGGACAGGGGACACCGGGGAGCTGTTTTTT.